What follows are 16 T cell receptor beta chains derived from one specimen sequenced in a study of CD8 T cells in ankylosing spondylitis. Broader study findings: A motif of 7 to 9 highly homologous TCR beta variants was seen as apparently characteristic of ankylosing spondylitis blood.

Their antigens remain unidentified. MiXCR, run by TCRdb on the 5' RACE reads, gives a single entry per CDR3 protein. The data hold some 140,000 distinct CDR3 sequences, with over 15% observed a single time. The sample consisted of blood, either unsorted or a sorted T cell fraction (not recorded which). The receptors were sampled from a male donor with ankylosing spondylitis.

This clonotype was seen repeatedly, ten times or more. The chain combines TRBV28 with TRBJ1-3; D uncertain. The germline V gene encodes CDR1 MDHEN and CDR2 SYDVKM. The V and J ends lost 4 bases and 2 bases respectively, with 9 bases between them. The CDR3 is made up of 14 amino acids. For the CDR3, the DNA is TGTGCCAGCAGTTCCCTGGGGACTGGAAACACCATATATTTT. This gives the protein CASSSLGTGNTIYF.

The V call is TRBV9, the J call TRBJ2-1, with 11 nucleotides matching TRBD2. The trim removed 8 bases at V and 5 bases at J, leaving 3 bases unmatched. Germline CDR1 is SGDLS and CDR2 is YYNGEE. This CDR3 is 13 amino acids long. The CDR3 sequence is CASGTSGNNEQFF. In DNA form, the CDR3 reads TGTGCCAGTGGGACTAGCGGCAACAATGAGCAGTTCTTC. Complete variable domain (other parts from reference TRBV9 and TRBJ2-1): DSGVTQTPKHLITATGQRVTLRCSPRSGDLSVYWYQQSLDQGLQFLIQYYNGEERAKGNILERFSAQQFPDLHSELNLSSLELGDSALYFCASGTSGNNEQFFGPGTRLTVL.

This rearrangement joins TRBV3-1 to TRBJ1-3; D not certain. V shed 1 base and J shed 4 bases, with 11 bases lying between them. From germline, CDR1 is LGHDT and CDR2 YNNKEL (reference sequence). The CDR3 consists of 15 residues. The CDR3 nucleotides are TGTGCCAGCAGCCAAGTTGAAGGGCACGGAAACACCATATATTTT. It specifies CASSQVEGHGNTIYF.

Only a few counts were recorded for this clonotype. The chain has TRBV7-9 and TRBJ1-2; D uncertain. The CDR3 is made up of 15 amino acids. The germline V gene encodes CDR1 SEHNR and CDR2 FQNEAQ (reference sequence). Trimming took off 4 bases at V and 2 bases at J, with 14 bases between the two ends. CDR3 sequence (DNA): TGTGCCAGCAGCTCAGAAACACTAACCAACTATGGCTACACCTTC. It translates to CASSSETLTNYGYTF.

V is TRBV7-8 and J is TRBJ2-6, with a tentative D call TRBD2 (7 bases). Trimming shortened V by 6 bases and J by 3 bases, and 15 bases separated the two germline ends. From germline, CDR1 is SGHVS and CDR2 FQNEAQ. The CDR3 totals 16 residues. CDR3 sequence (DNA): TGTGCCAGCAGTTTCCGGGGGGCGCTTGGGGCCAACGTCCTGACTTTC. Protein: CASSFRGALGANVLTF.

This clonotype came up many times. The V call is TRBV6-1, the J call TRBJ2-1; TRBD1 agrees at 11 bases. The ends lost 5 bases at V and 3 bases at J; junction bases unmatched: 3. Germline CDR1 is MNHNS and CDR2 is SASEGT. The CDR3 spans 15 residues. The DNA of the CDR3 is TGTGCCAGCAGTCGGACAGGGGGCCTCTACAATGAGCAGTTCTTC. The encoded protein is CASSRTGGLYNEQFF.

This clonotype was counted a few times. The V and J genes are TRBV24-1 and TRBJ2-7; 7 nucleotides line up with TRBD1. The germline V gene has CDR1 KGHDR and CDR2 SFDVKD. The length of the CDR3 is 12 residues. V was pared by 9 bases and J by 6 bases, with 7 bases of the junction left unmatched. DNA for the CDR3: TGTGCCACCCAAGGGCGACAGGGCGAGCAGTACTTC. Amino acid sequence: CATQGRQGEQYF.

This clonotype occurred a few times. V is TRBV14 and J is TRBJ1-1, with a tentative D call TRBD1 (6 bases). This CDR3 contains 14 residues. V lost 4 bases and J lost 4, with 13 bases in between. CDR1 SGHDN and CDR2 FVKESK come from the germline V gene. CDR3 loop: CASSLLQGRTEAFF. The DNA for the CDR3 is TGTGCCAGCAGCCTACTACAGGGCCGCACTGAAGCTTTCTTT.

The chain employs TRBV3-1 and TRBJ2-1; tentative D call: TRBD2 (5 bases). Deletions cut 7 bases from V and 9 bases from J, with 19 bases between. From germline, CDR1 is LGHDT and CDR2 YNNKEL (reference sequence). CDR3 size: 14 residues. CDR3 sequence (DNA): TGTGCCAGCACGAGCGGTATAGGGTTCGGTGAGCAGTTCTTC. It specifies CASTSGIGFGEQFF.

This clonotype came up a few times. This chain joins TRBV18 and TRBJ2-1; 7 bases are shared with TRBD2. The trim removed 3 bases at V and 3 bases at J, leaving 5 bases unmatched. Germline lookup yields CDR1 KGHSH and CDR2 LQKENI. The CDR3 is made up of 15 amino acids. CDR3 protein: CASSPASGLYNEQFF. The CDR3 DNA reads as TGTGCCAGCTCACCGGCTAGCGGTCTCTACAATGAGCAGTTCTTC.

This clonotype was detected ten times or more. The chain joins TRBV29-1 to TRBJ2-7; D gene uncertain. Trimming cost V 2 bases and J 4 bases, with 9 bases left between them. The germline CDR1 and CDR2 sequences are SQVTM and ANQGSEA. This CDR3 has 12 residues. This chain's CDR3 is CSVERRPYEQYF. The CDR3 nucleotides are TGCAGCGTTGAAAGACGACCGTACGAGCAGTACTTC.

The V and J genes are TRBV5-4 and TRBJ2-3; D may be TRBD2 (6 bases). V lost 3 bases to trimming and J lost 0 bases, with 11 bases between them. Germline V gene data show CDR1 as SGHNT and CDR2 as YYREEE (reference sequence). The CDR3 runs 15 residues. CDR3 coding DNA: TGTGCCAGCAGCTCCTGGGCGGGAAGCACAGATACGCAGTATTTT. It encodes CASSSWAGSTDTQYF.

The V and J genes are TRBV10-3 and TRBJ2-3; D ambiguous. The germline CDR1 and CDR2 sequences are ENHRY and SYGVKD. V lost 3 bases and J 0 bases, leaving 1 base between the germline ends. The CDR3 totals 12 residues. This CDR3 reads CAISDSTDTQYF. CDR3 nucleotide sequence: TGTGCCATCAGTGACAGCACAGATACGCAGTATTTT.

The chain employs TRBV6-1 and TRBJ1-1; 8 bases map to TRBD1. This CDR3 comprises 15 residues. Per the germline V gene, CDR1 is MNHNS and CDR2 is SASEGT. After removal of 4 bases from V and 6 bases from J, the junction contained 10 bases not matched to a gene. CDR3: CASSAPTDRAPEAFF. As DNA, the CDR3 is TGTGCCAGCAGTGCTCCGACGGACAGGGCCCCTGAAGCTTTCTTT.

This clonotype was seen only once. This sequence joins TRBV4-1 and TRBJ1-5; the D gene is possibly TRBD1 (5 bases). The V gene lost 1 base and the J gene lost 4 bases, with 8 bases spanning the gap. The CDR3 is 14 amino acids. CDR1 and CDR2 from the germline V gene are MGHRA and YSYEKL. The CDR3 nucleotides are TGCGCCAGCAGCCAAGGTCAGGGAAATCAGCCCCAGCATTTT. Translated: CASSQGQGNQPQHF.

The rearrangement uses TRBV15 and TRBJ2-7; D assignment may be TRBD1 or TRBD2 (5 bases each). The CDR3 totals 13 residues. Trimming took 5 bases from V and 3 from J, leaving 11 bases between them. Per the germline V gene, CDR1 is LNHNV and CDR2 is YYDKDF (reference sequence). CDR3 loop: CATSAGTIYEQYF. The CDR3, as DNA: TGTGCCACCAGCGCCGGGACGATCTACGAGCAGTACTTC.